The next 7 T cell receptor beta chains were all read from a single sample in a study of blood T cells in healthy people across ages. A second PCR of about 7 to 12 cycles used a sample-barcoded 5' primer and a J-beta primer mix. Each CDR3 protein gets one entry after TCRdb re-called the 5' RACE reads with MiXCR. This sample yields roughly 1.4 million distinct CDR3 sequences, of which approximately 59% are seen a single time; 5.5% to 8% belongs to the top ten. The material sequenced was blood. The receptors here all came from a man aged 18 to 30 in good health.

The CDR3 bases are TGCGCCAGCAGCGGGACTAGCGGGAGACACAATGAGCAGTTCTTC. Its protein is CASSGTSGRHNEQFF. This chain links TRBV4-1 with TRBJ2-1; 14 bases match TRBD2. Per the germline V gene, CDR1 is MGHRA and CDR2 is YSYEKL. This CDR3 is built from 15 residues. The trim removed 5 bases at V and 5 bases at J, leaving 2 bases unmatched.

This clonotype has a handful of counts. The CDR3 DNA reads as TGCAGTGCCTGGACGGCGGGTCGCACAGATACGCAGTATTTT. It specifies CSAWTAGRTDTQYF. The chain couples TRBV20-1 to TRBJ2-3; D may be TRBD2 (5 bases). V lost 6 bases and J lost 1, with 14 bases in between. Germline V gene data show CDR1 as DFQATT and CDR2 as SNEGSKA (reference sequence). This CDR3 is built from 14 residues.

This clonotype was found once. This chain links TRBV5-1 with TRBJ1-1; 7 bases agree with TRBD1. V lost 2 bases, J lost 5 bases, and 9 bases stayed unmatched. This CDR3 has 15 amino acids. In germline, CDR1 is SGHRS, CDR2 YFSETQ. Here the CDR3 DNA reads TGCGCCAGCAGCTTTTTTGAGGGGGCAAGGACTGAAGCTTTCTTT. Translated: CASSFFEGARTEAFF. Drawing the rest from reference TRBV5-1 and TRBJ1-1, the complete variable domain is KAGVTQTPRYLIKTRGQQVTLSCSPISGHRSVSWYQQTPGQGLQFLFEYFSETQRNKGNFPGRFSGRQFSNSRSEMNVSTLELGDSALYLCASSFFEGARTEAFFGQGTRLTVV.

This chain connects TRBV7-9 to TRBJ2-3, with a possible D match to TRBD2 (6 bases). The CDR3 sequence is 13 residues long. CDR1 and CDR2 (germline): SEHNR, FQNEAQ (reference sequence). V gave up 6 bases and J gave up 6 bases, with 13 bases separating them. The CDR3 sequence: CASRLPGDDTQYF. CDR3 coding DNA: TGTGCCAGCAGGTTACCGGGGGATGATACGCAGTATTTT.

CDR3 DNA sequence: TGCGCCAGCAGCTTGGATGGGACAGGGTGGTACGAGCAGTACTTC. This gives the protein CASSLDGTGWYEQYF. The rearrangement uses TRBV5-1 and TRBJ2-5; 9 bases match TRBD1. Gene TRBJ2-7 matches the end of the DNA better, so the J call may be wrong. This CDR3 region has 15 residues. The germline V gene encodes CDR1 SGHRS and CDR2 YFSETQ.

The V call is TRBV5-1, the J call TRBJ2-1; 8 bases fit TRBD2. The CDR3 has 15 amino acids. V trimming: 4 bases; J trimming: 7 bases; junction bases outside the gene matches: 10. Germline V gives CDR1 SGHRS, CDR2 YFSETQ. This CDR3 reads CASSASPGLVNEQFF. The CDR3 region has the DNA TGCGCCAGCAGCGCAAGCCCGGGACTAGTTAATGAGCAGTTCTTC.

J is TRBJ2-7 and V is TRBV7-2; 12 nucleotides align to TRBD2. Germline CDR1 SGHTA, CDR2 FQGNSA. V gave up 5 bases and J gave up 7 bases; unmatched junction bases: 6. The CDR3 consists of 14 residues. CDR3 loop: CASSPGLAGWEQYF. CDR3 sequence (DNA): TGTGCCAGCAGCCCGGGACTAGCGGGTTGGGAGCAGTACTTC. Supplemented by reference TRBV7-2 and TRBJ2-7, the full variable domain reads GAGVSQSPSNKVTEKGKDVELRCDPISGHTALYWYRQSLGQGLEFLIYFQGNSAPDKSGLPSDRFSAERTGGSVSTLTIQRTQQEDSAVYLCASSPGLAGWEQYFGPGTRLTVT.